This TCR beta chain derives from a study of T cells after yellow fever vaccination. Across the study: Preparation used SMART-Seq v4 Ultra Low Input for the low-cell-number fractions.

Making TCR cDNA involved 5'RACE template switching, which added UMIs and a universal primer site. MiXCR, applied by TCRdb to the 5' RACE reads, yields one record per CDR3 protein. The sample includes hundreds of thousands of distinct CDR3 sequences, 12% of them seen just once. Study observations and caveats: Sorted repertoires could include abundant contaminating clonotypes from bulk cells. In post-booster samples, most primary-vaccination clones reappeared (approximately 95% CD4, 75% to 90% CD8).

Turning to this clonotype: What it recognizes is unknown.

Trimming at V came to 5 bases and at J to 2 bases, leaving 8 bases not matched to a gene. This CDR3 has 15 residues. The sequences come from CD4+ T cells sorted from PBMCs, collected 15 days after the yellow fever booster vaccination. The TCR comes from a man aged 18-30 years who received the YFV17D yellow fever vaccine. The chain recombines TRBV12-3 or TRBV12-4 with TRBJ1-1, with 7 bases aligning to TRBD1. The chain's CDR3 is CASSPTGRTNTEAFF. In nucleotides, the CDR3 is TGTGCCAGCAGTCCGACAGGGAGAACTAACACTGAAGCTTTCTTT.